This T cell receptor beta chain comes out of a study of beta chain features in type 1 diabetes. The germline CDR1 and CDR2 sequences are GTSNPN and SVGIG (reference sequence). The CDR3 runs 15 residues. V lost 5 bases, J lost 5 bases, and 21 bases lay in between. General observations from the study: Type 1 diabetes patients had moderately but significantly shorter TCRB CDR3s in all four CD4+ subsets. Patients' naive, central memory and regulatory TCRB repertoires appeared more alike than those of healthy donors.

Each donor gave one heparinised blood draw averaging around 0.12 L. Isolation of CD4+ naive, central memory, regulatory and stem cell-like memory cells was achieved by sorting via CD45RO/CCR7/CD25/CD127/CD95/CD27. What was sequenced were expressed TCRB transcripts, since all of the isolated RNA had been reverse transcribed. Profiled with immunoSEQ multiplex PCR; TCRdb holds only in-frame clones, not every one. The data hold 120,000 or so clones, with roughly 17% observed a single time. This clone was observed at least ten times. Its antigen remains unknown. The rearrangement joins TRBV30 to TRBJ2-5, with a tentative D call TRBD1 (7 bases). The sample comprised central memory CD4+ T cells from blood. The receptor was derived from a man between 18 and 35 years old with type 1 diabetes. CDR3 residues: CAWGRQGSTRETQYF. Here the CDR3 DNA reads TGTGCCTGGGGCCGACAGGGATCGACTAGGGAGACCCAGTACTTC.